These T cell receptor beta chains were read from a single sample in a study of shared clonotypes between healthy human individuals. This table comes from immunoSEQ multiplex PCR, and its TCRdb copy is limited to in-frame clones, with some not included. Of a few hundred thousand clones in the sample, around 79% were seen once. Sequencing was done on a sample of PBMCs. Receptors originate from a woman between 35 and 50 years old in good health. Some clones in this sample may be carry-over from other donors' samples. Both conserved end residues are part of each CDR3. A D gene is named only where the DNA matches it firmly. The listing skips clone size in some rows; elsewhere it reads once, few, many or a size class.

abundance | j_gene | v_gene | d_gene | CDR3nt | CDR3aa
few | TRBJ1-1 | TRBV18 | TRBD1 | TGTGCCAGCTCACCTTCAGGGGGAGTGGACACTGAAGCTTTCTTT | CASSPSGGVDTEAFF
many | TRBJ2-5 | TRBV10-3 | TRBD2 | TGTGCCACACAGGACAGCGGGGGGTCGTGGGAGACCCAGTACTTC | CATQDSGGSWETQYF
. | TRBJ2-3 | TRBV9 | . | TGTGCCAGCAGCCTCGTGGGAGGATTCCTACCAAGCACAGATACGCAGTATTTT | CASSLVGGFLPSTDTQYF
once | TRBJ1-2 | TRBV6-5 | . | TGTGCCAGCAGTTACTCAGGGAGTGAACACGGCTACACCTTC | CASSYSGSEHGYTF
. | TRBJ2-7 | TRBV5-1 | TRBD2 | TGCGCCAGCCGCAGAGGAGCGGGGAGCTCCTACGAGCAGTACTTC | CASRRGAGSSYEQYF
. | TRBJ2-7 | TRBV5-5 | . | TGTGCCAGCAGCTTGTACTCCTTCACCGACGAGCAGTACTTC | CASSLYSFTDEQYF
. | TRBJ2-7 | TRBV27 | TRBD1 | TGTGCCAGCAGTTTAGGATTGGGGACAGGAACACCCTACGAGCAGTACTTC | CASSLGLGTGTPYEQYF
. | TRBJ2-7 | TRBV28 | TRBD1 | TGTGCCAGCTACCCCCCGACCCCGGGACAGGGGGATTACGAGCAGTACTTC | CASYPPTPGQGDYEQYF
. | TRBJ2-7 | TRBV7-2 | TRBD1 | TGTGCCAGCAGCTTGGTTACAGGGGGTACCTACGAGCAGTACTTC | CASSLVTGGTYEQYF
few | TRBJ1-5 | TRBV28 | . | TGTGCCAGCACTCCCACCAGCGGGCATCAGCCCCAGCATTTT | CASTPTSGHQPQHF
. | TRBJ1-2 | TRBV6-6 | . | TGTGCCAGCAGTTATGAAGCCACCTCCTATGGCTACACCTTC | CASSYEATSYGYTF
. | TRBJ1-4 | TRBV25-1 | . | TGTGCCAGCAGTGACTTTGGGGGTGGAAAACTGTTTTTT | CASSDFGGGKLFF
. | TRBJ2-1 | TRBV18 | . | TGTGCCAGCTCACCACCGAGCGTTGGCGATGAGCAGTTCTTC | CASSPPSVGDEQFF
. | TRBJ1-6 | TRBV4-2 | . | TGTGCCAGCAGCCGGGAAGGGGATTCACCCCTCCACTTT | CASSREGDSPLHF
. | TRBJ2-1 | TRBV19 | . | TGTGCCAGTAGTATAGATCCGACCGCTACTCAGTTCTTC | CASSIDPTATQFF
. | TRBJ1-1 | TRBV14 | . | TGTGCCAGCAGCCAAAAGTGGGGGCGGACCACTGAAGCTTTCTTT | CASSQKWGRTTEAFF
. | TRBJ1-2 | TRBV5-1 | TRBD1 | TGCGCCAGCAGCTGGGGGACAGCAAACTATGGCTACACCTTC | CASSWGTANYGYTF
. | TRBJ1-5 | TRBV5-6 | . | TGTGCCAGCAGCTTGTGGTATAGCAATCAGCCCCAGCATTTT | CASSLWYSNQPQHF
. | TRBJ2-3 | TRBV2 | TRBD1 | TGTGCCAGCAGGACAGGGTCCACAGATACGCAGTATTTT | CASRTGSTDTQYF
. | TRBJ2-3 | TRBV4-1 | . | TGCGCCAGCAGCCAAGTAGGGGGAGTAGGGGTAGATACGCAGTATTTT | CASSQVGGVGVDTQYF
. | TRBJ2-3 | TRBV5-1 | TRBD1 | TGCGCCAGCAGCCTCGACAGGGCCCCCACAGATACGCAGTATTTT | CASSLDRAPTDTQYF
. | TRBJ2-1 | TRBV7-2 | . | TGTGCCAGCAGCTTAGAGGGACTCTCCTACAATGAGCAGTTCTTC | CASSLEGLSYNEQFF
. | TRBJ1-2 | TRBV28 | . | TGTGCCAGCAGACCCGGACAGTCTAACTATGGCTACACCTTC | CASRPGQSNYGYTF
once | TRBJ1-1 | TRBV29-1 | . | TGCAGCGTTACACCGCAGAACACTGAAGCTTTCTTT | CSVTPQNTEAFF
few | TRBJ2-3 | TRBV30 | . | TGTGCCTGGAGTGACGGGACTAGCACAGATACGCAGTATTTT | CAWSDGTSTDTQYF
. | TRBJ2-6 | TRBV7-6 | . | TGTGCCAGCAGCCGCCCCCAGGGGTCTGGGGCCAACGTCCTGACTTTC | CASSRPQGSGANVLTF
. | TRBJ2-6 | TRBV5-4 | . | TGTGCCAGCAGCTTCGGGGATGGGGCCAACGTCCTGACTTTC | CASSFGDGANVLTF
. | TRBJ2-1 | TRBV14 | TRBD1 | TGTGCCAGCAGAAAACAGGGGACCCTCCTCAATGAGCAGTTCTTC | CASRKQGTLLNEQFF
. | TRBJ1-2 | TRBV25-1 | . | TGTGCCAGCAGTGGAGGGACATCCGGCTACACCTTC | CASSGGTSGYTF
. | TRBJ2-7 | TRBV28 | TRBD2 | TGTGCCAGCAGACCTAGCGGGAAGGTCGAGCAGTACTTC | CASRPSGKVEQYF
. | TRBJ2-5 | TRBV7-9 | TRBD1 | TGTGCCAGCAGCTCCGGACAGGGGGAGGGGGAGACCCAGTACTTC | CASSSGQGEGETQYF
. | TRBJ2-7 | TRBV5-4 | . | TGTGCCAGCAGCTTGGGTGGGGTCAGGGACGAGCAGTACTTC | CASSLGGVRDEQYF
few | TRBJ2-7 | TRBV19 | TRBD1 | TGTGCCAGTAGCCATGGACAGGGGTCGTTCTACGAGCAGTACTTC | CASSHGQGSFYEQYF
. | TRBJ2-1 | TRBV18 | TRBD2 | TGTGCCAGCTCACCAGCGGGAGGGGGATATGAGCAGTTCTTC | CASSPAGGGYEQFF
. | TRBJ2-1 | TRBV4-1 | TRBD2 | TGCGCCAGCAGACGTAGCGGGACCACCTACAATGAGCAGTTCTTC | CASRRSGTTYNEQFF
. | TRBJ2-1 | TRBV19 | . | TGTGCCAGTAGTCAGGGACCATACAATGAGCAGTTCTTC | CASSQGPYNEQFF
. | TRBJ2-5 | TRBV6-5 | TRBD1 | TGTGCCAGCAGACGTACTAGACAGGGGCTAGAGACCCAGTACTTC | CASRRTRQGLETQYF
. | TRBJ2-3 | TRBV4-3 | . | TGCGCCAGCAGCCAAGAGGGTTACGGACTCTCAGATACGCAGTATTTT | CASSQEGYGLSDTQYF
. | TRBJ2-1 | TRBV28 | TRBD2 | TGTGCCAGCAGGAGCGGGAGAAAGGAAAATGAGCAGTTCTTC | CASRSGRKENEQFF
. | TRBJ2-1 | TRBV13 | . | TGTGCCAGCAGCTTAAGGTCCATCAATGAGCAGTTCTTC | CASSLRSINEQFF
. | TRBJ2-5 | TRBV30 | . | TGTGCCTGGGCTCTAGCGAAGACCCAGTACTTC | CAWALAKTQYF
. | TRBJ2-5 | TRBV4-1 | TRBD2 | TGCGCCAGCAGCCAGGGGGGGAGTCGATTCGTTGAGACCCAGTACTTC | CASSQGGSRFVETQYF
. | TRBJ2-7 | TRBV4-1 | . | TGCGCCAGCAAAAAGAGGTCTTTGGACTACTACGAGCAGTACTTC | CASKKRSLDYYEQYF
. | TRBJ2-5 | TRBV30 | TRBD1 | TGTGCCTGGAGTGTATGGACAGGGTTAGGGCAAGAGACCCAGTACTTC | CAWSVWTGLGQETQYF
. | TRBJ2-6 | TRBV30 | . | TGTGCCGGGGGGTCATCTGGGGCCAACGTCCTGACTTTC | CAGGSSGANVLTF
. | TRBJ1-2 | TRBV27 | . | TGTGCCAGCAGTCACTTTTATGGCTCTAACTATGGCTACACCTTC | CASSHFYGSNYGYTF
few | TRBJ1-4 | TRBV28 | . | TGTGCCAGCAGTCCACCCCTGGGGGCCAATGAAAAACTGTTTTTT | CASSPPLGANEKLFF
. | TRBJ2-7 | TRBV7-2 | . | TGTGCCAGCAGCTTAACTAGTTTCTACGAGCAGTACTTC | CASSLTSFYEQYF
few | TRBJ2-3 | TRBV6-1 | . | TGTGCCAGCAGTGGCCCAGGGGGCACAGATACGCAGTATTTT | CASSGPGGTDTQYF
. | TRBJ1-1 | TRBV7-2 | . | TGTGCCAGCAGTTCCCCTCTGAGGGCCACTGAAGCTTTCTTT | CASSSPLRATEAFF
. | TRBJ1-5 | TRBV19 | . | TGTGCCAGTAGTATGAGTGTCAATCAGCCCCAGCATTTT | CASSMSVNQPQHF
. | TRBJ2-7 | TRBV5-1 | TRBD2 | TGCGCCAGCAGCCTTCGAACTAGCGGGTCTAACGAGCAGTACTTC | CASSLRTSGSNEQYF
. | TRBJ2-7 | TRBV5-1 | . | TGCGCCAGCAGCTTGTTTGCGGCTGACAGGCCGAGCTCCTACGAGCAGTACTTC | CASSLFAADRPSSYEQYF
. | TRBJ2-1 | TRBV5-8 | TRBD1 | TGTGCCAGCAGCTTAGGGACAGGGCCCTTCAATGAGCAGTTCTTC | CASSLGTGPFNEQFF
few | TRBJ1-2 | TRBV28 | . | TGTGCCAGCAGTTTCTCAGAATATGGCTACACCTTC | CASSFSEYGYTF